The rows below give T cell receptor beta chains drawn from one sample of a study of early T cells in non-severe SARS-CoV-2 infection. TCRdb reprocessed the 5' RACE reads with MiXCR, giving one entry per CDR3 protein. The top ten hold roughly 1.2% of the sample, which has about 61,000 distinct CDR3 sequences, around 12% seen once. Sequences were derived from whole blood, sampled at baseline. All receptors come from an adult who was a healthcare worker with PCR-confirmed SARS-CoV-2 infection or an uninfected control (not recorded which). The donor label of this sample is uncertain. CDR3s leave out the opening cysteine and the closing phenylalanine or tryptophan. The order of the fields is V gene, clone size, CDR3 protein. The size of a clone is reported for some rows only, either as once, few or many, or as a class for expanded clones.

V: TRBV6-1
size: many
CDR3: ASSEARWVSGANVLT

V: TRBV30
size: .
CDR3: AWRARDGYNSPLH

V: TRBV25-1
size: .
CDR3: ASSSRYQETQY

V: TRBV12-3/TRBV12-4
size: once
CDR3: ASSLDLGGEKLF

V: TRBV7-2
size: .
CDR3: ASSLVAGRNTGELF

V: TRBV5-1
size: many
CDR3: ASSLGAQGSSIGELF

V: TRBV4-1
size: many
CDR3: ASSQVWRGSDGEQF

V: TRBV6-1
size: .
CDR3: ASSALPGGNQPQH

V: TRBV11-2
size: .
CDR3: ASSSVRIDAFYGYT

V: TRBV7-2
size: .
CDR3: ASSPGQGPYGYT

V: TRBV24-1
size: few
CDR3: ATSEGDFNEKLF

V: TRBV29-1
size: .
CDR3: SVVPGAQETQY

V: TRBV6-6
size: few
CDR3: ASSPGLAGLPGELF

V: TRBV7-3
size: few
CDR3: ASSLLAGDETQY